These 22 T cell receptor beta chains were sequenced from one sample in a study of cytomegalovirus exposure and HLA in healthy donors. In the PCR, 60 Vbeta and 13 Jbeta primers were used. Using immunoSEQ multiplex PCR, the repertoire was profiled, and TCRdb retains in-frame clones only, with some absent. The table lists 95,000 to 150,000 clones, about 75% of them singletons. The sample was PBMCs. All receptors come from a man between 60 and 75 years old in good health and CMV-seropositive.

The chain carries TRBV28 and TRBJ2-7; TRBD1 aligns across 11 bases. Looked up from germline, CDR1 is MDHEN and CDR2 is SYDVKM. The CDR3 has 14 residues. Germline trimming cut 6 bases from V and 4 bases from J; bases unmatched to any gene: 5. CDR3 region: CASRGTGGRYEQYF. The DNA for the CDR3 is TGTGCCAGCAGGGGGACAGGGGGTAGGTACGAGCAGTACTTC.

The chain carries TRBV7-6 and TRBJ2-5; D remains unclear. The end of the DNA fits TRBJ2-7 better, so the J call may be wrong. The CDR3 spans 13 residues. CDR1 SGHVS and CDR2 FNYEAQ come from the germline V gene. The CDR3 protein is CASSLGATYEQYF. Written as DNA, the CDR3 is TGTGCCAGCAGCTTAGGAGCTACTTACGAGCAGTACTTC.

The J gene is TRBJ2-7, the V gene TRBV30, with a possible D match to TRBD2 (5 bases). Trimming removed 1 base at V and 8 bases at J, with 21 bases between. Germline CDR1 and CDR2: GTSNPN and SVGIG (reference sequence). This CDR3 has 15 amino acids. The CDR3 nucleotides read TGTGCCTGGAGTGCCCTACGGAACTCACTAGTCCAGCAGTACTTC. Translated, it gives CAWSALRNSLVQQYF.

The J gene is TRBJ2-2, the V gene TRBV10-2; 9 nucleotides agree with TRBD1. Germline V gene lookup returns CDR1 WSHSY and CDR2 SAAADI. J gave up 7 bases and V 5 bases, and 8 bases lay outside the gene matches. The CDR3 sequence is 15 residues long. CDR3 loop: CASSSAGTGIGELFF. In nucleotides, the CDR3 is TGCGCCAGCAGTTCCGCCGGGACAGGGATCGGGGAGCTGTTTTTT.

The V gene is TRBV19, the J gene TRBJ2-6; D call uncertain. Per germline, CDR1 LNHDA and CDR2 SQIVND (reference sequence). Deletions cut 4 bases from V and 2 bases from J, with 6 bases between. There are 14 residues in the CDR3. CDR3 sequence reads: CASSTYAGANVLTF. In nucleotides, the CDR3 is TGTGCCAGTAGTACCTACGCTGGGGCCAACGTCCTGACTTTC.

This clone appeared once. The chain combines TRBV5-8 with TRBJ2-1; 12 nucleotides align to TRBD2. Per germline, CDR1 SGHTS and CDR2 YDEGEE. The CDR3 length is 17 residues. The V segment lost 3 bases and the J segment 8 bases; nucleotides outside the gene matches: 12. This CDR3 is CASSSGLAGYPGDEQFF. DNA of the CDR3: TGTGCCAGCAGCTCAGGACTAGCGGGATACCCTGGGGATGAGCAGTTCTTC.

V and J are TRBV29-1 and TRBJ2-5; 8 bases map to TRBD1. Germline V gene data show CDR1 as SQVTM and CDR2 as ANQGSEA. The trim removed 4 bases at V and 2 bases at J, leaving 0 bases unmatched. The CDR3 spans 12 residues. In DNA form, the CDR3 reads TGCAGCGTTGGGGACAGGCAAGAGACCCAGTACTTC. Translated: CSVGDRQETQYF.

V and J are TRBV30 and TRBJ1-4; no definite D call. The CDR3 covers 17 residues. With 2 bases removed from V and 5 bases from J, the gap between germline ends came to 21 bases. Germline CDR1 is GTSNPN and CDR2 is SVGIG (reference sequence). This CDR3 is CAWSKTRAEAGNEKLFF. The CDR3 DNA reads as TGTGCCTGGAGTAAGACCCGCGCAGAGGCCGGGAATGAAAAACTGTTTTTT.

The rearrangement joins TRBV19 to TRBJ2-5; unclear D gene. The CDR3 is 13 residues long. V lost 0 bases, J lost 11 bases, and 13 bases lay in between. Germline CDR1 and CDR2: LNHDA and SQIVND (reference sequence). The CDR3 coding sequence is TGTGCCAGTAGTATAGACGGAGAGACTGGGCAGTACTTC. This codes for CASSIDGETGQYF.

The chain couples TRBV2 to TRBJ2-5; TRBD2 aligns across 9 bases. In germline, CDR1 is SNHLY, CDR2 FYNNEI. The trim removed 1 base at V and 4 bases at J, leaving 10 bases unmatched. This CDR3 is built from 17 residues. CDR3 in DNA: TGTGCCAGCAGTGAAGGGGGGGAGGTAGCGGGAGCAGAGACCCAGTACTTC. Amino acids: CASSEGGEVAGAETQYF.

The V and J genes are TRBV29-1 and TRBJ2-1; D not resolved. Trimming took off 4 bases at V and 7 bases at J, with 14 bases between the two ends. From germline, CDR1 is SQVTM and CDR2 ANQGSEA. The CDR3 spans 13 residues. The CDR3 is CSVGWVTRNEQFF. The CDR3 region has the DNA TGCAGCGTTGGGTGGGTTACGAGGAATGAGCAGTTCTTC.

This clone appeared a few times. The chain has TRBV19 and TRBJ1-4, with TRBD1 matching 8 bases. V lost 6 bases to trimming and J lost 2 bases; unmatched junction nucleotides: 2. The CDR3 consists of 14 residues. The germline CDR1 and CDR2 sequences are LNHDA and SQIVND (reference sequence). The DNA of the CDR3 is TGTGCCAGTAGGAGGACAGGGACTAATGAAAAACTGTTTTTT. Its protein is CASRRTGTNEKLFF.

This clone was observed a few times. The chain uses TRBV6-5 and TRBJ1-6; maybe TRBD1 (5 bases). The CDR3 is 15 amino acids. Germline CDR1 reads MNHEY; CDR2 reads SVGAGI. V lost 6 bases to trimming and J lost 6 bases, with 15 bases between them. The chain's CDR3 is CASSKDDSVNSPLHF. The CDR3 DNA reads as TGTGCCAGCAGCAAAGATGACAGTGTTAATTCACCCCTCCACTTT.

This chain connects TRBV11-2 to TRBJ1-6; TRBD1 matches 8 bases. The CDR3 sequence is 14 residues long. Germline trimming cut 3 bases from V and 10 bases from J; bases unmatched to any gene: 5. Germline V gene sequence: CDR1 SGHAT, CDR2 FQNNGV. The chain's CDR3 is CASSFLSGGSPLHF. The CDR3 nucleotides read TGTGCCAGCAGCTTTCTCTCAGGGGGCTCACCCCTCCACTTT.

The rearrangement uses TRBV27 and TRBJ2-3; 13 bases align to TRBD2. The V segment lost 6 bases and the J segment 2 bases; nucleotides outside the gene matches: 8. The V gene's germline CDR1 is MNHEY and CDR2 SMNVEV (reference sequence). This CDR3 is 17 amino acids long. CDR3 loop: CASRLGTSGAYTDTQYF. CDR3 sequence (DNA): TGTGCCAGCAGGCTTGGGACTAGCGGGGCCTACACAGATACGCAGTATTTT.

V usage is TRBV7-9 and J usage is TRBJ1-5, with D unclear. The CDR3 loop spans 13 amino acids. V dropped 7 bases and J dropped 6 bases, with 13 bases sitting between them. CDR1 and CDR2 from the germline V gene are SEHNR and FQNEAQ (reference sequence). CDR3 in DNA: TGTGCCAGCACCATCGGGGAAATTCAGCCCCAGCATTTT. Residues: CASTIGEIQPQHF.

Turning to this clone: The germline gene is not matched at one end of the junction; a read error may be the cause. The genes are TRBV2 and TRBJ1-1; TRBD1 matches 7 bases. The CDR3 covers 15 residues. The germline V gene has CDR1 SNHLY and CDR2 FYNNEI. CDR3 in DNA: TGTGCCAGCCGTGAACAGGGGATACTGAACACTGAAGCTTTCTTT. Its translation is CASREQGILNTEAFF. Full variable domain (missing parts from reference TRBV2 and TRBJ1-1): EPEVTQTPSHQVTQMGQEVILRCVPISNHLYFYWYRQILGQKVEFLVSFYNNEISEKSEIFDDQFSVERPDGSNFTLKIRSTKLEDSAMYFCASREQGILNTEAFFGQGTRLTVV.

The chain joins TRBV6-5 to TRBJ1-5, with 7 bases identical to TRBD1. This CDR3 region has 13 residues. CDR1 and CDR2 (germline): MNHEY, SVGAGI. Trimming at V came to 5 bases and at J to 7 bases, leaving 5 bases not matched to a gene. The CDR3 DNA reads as TGTGCCAGCAGTCCGCAGGGGGGACAGCCCCAGCATTTT. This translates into CASSPQGGQPQHF.

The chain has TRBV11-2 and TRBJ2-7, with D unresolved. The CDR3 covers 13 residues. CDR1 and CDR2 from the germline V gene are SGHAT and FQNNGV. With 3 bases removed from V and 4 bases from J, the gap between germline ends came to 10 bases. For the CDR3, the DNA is TGTGCCAGCAGCTTTTTCAGGTCTTACGAGCAGTACTTC. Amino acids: CASSFFRSYEQYF.

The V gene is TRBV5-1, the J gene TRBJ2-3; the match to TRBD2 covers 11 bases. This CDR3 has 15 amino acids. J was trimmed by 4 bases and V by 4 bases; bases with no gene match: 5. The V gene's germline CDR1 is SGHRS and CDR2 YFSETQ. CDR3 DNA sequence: TGCGCCAGCAGCCCTCCGGGACTAGCGGCAGATACGCAGTATTTT. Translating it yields CASSPPGLAADTQYF.

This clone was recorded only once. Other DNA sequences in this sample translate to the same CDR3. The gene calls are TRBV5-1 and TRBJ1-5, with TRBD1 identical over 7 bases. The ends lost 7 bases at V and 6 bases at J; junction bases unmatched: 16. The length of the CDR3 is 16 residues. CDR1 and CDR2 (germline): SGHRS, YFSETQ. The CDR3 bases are TGCGCCAGCCCTTCCCCTGACAGGGTGGTTACTCAGCCCCAGCATTTT. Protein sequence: CASPSPDRVVTQPQHF.

The CDR3 DNA is TGTGCCAGCAGTGATCAGGGCCCTCGAGAAGCTTTCTTT. Its protein product is CASSDQGPREAFF. The J gene is TRBJ1-1, the V gene TRBV2; perhaps TRBD1 as D (5 bases). CDR3 length: 13 residues. Germline V gene data show CDR1 as SNHLY and CDR2 as FYNNEI. Trimming removed 3 bases from V and 8 bases from J, with 13 bases in between.